One sample yielded the 22 T cell receptor beta chains listed below, sequenced in a study of human T cells and chemical hapten exposure. Stated time point: patch test 1, 2 weeks after DPC sensitization. Regarding treatment: therapeutic diphenylcyclopropenone sensitization with weekly scalp DPC. TCRdb reprocessed the RACE reads with MiXCR, giving one entry per CDR3 protein. The sample holds approximately 110,000 distinct CDR3 sequences, approximately 9.9% seen once. The sample in question was whole blood, obtained in connection with sensitization to the hapten diphenylcyclopropenone (DPC). The receptors were sampled from a woman aged 40 to 50 with alopecia areata. Some clones in this sample may be carry-over from other donors' samples.

This clonotype was found a few times. The genes are TRBV11-2 and TRBJ2-7; TRBD1 matches 9 bases. CDR3 length: 15 amino acids. The germline gives CDR1 SGHAT, CDR2 FQNNGV. The ends lost 4 bases at V and 0 bases at J; junction bases unmatched: 4. The CDR3 DNA sequence: TGTGCCAGCAGCTCCCGGGACAGGGTCTCCTACGAGCAGTACTTC. Translating gives CASSSRDRVSYEQYF.

In this sample, this clonotype turned up many times. The chain joins TRBV12-3 or TRBV12-4 to TRBJ2-1, with 7 bases aligning to TRBD1. CDR3 size: 14 residues. V lost 6 bases, J lost 7 bases, and 9 bases stayed unmatched. The CDR3: CASRPPTGWNEQFF. The DNA of the CDR3 is TGTGCCAGCAGGCCTCCGACAGGGTGGAATGAGCAGTTCTTC.

This chain joins TRBV20-1 and TRBJ2-5; D call uncertain. The CDR3 spans 12 residues. Trimming removed 6 bases at V and 0 bases at J, with 8 bases between. In germline, CDR1 is DFQATT, CDR2 SNEGSKA (reference sequence). The CDR3 region has the DNA TGCAGTGCGGGCGGAAACCAAGAGACCCAGTACTTC. The encoded protein is CSAGGNQETQYF.

A few counts support this clonotype. The V call is TRBV7-2, the J call TRBJ1-1, with D unclear. V lost 0 bases to trimming and J lost 2 bases, with 19 bases between them. The length of the CDR3 is 18 residues. Per germline, CDR1 SGHTA and CDR2 FQGNSA. The CDR3 spells CASSLAGGGSVGNTEAFF. CDR3 DNA sequence: TGTGCCAGCAGCTTAGCCGGTGGAGGGAGTGTTGGCAACACTGAAGCTTTCTTT. Full variable domain (remainder filled in from reference TRBV7-2 and TRBJ1-1): GAGVSQSPSNKVTEKGKDVELRCDPISGHTALYWYRQSLGQGLEFLIYFQGNSAPDKSGLPSDRFSAERTGGSVSTLTIQRTQQEDSAVYLCASSLAGGGSVGNTEAFFGQGTRLTVV.

This clonotype has just a few counts. The CDR3 bases are TGCGCCAGCAGCCTCTCCCCGGGGGGAACTAATGAAAAACTGTTTTTT. It is translated as CASSLSPGGTNEKLFF. The V and J genes are TRBV4-3 and TRBJ1-4; weak D call: TRBD1 (5 bases). This CDR3 contains 16 residues. With 4 bases removed from V and 1 base from J, the gap between germline ends came to 13 bases. The V gene's germline CDR1 is LGHNA and CDR2 YSLEER.

This clonotype occurred many times. CDR3 region: CASSPGQGNQPQHF. CDR3 nucleotides: TGCGCCAGCAGCCCGGGACAGGGCAATCAGCCCCAGCATTTT. The chain couples TRBV5-1 to TRBJ1-5; 8 positions agree with TRBD1. Looked up from germline, CDR1 is SGHRS and CDR2 is YFSETQ. V trimming: 4 bases; J trimming: 2 bases; junction bases outside the gene matches: 2. This CDR3 comprises 14 residues.

Note on this clonotype: A much larger clone lies one base from this, so it may be a read error. The V call is TRBV6-1, the J call TRBJ1-3; tentative D call: TRBD1 (5 bases). Looked up from germline, CDR1 is MNHNS and CDR2 is SASEGT. The V gene lost 3 bases and the J gene lost 3 bases, with 12 bases spanning the gap. CDR3 size: 15 residues. CDR3 in DNA: TGTGCCAGCAGTGATAGCGCCGGGGGTGGAAACACCATATATTTT. It specifies CASSDSAGGGNTIYF.

This clonotype was picked up many times. V gene TRBV7-2 combines with J gene TRBJ1-2; D remains ambiguous. The germline V gene encodes CDR1 SGHTA and CDR2 FQGNSA. With 3 bases removed from V and 5 bases from J, the gap between germline ends came to 16 bases. The CDR3 contains 15 residues. The CDR3 nucleotides are TGTGCCAGCAGCTTGGAACGGAATCCTATATATGGCTACACCTTC. It encodes CASSLERNPIYGYTF.

This clonotype was detected many times. The rearrangement uses TRBV6-2 or TRBV6-3 and TRBJ1-5, with D perhaps matching TRBD1 (5 bases). Germline V gene sequence: CDR1 MNHEY, CDR2 SVGEGT. V was cut by 2 bases and J by 5 bases, with 13 bases left in between. CDR3 length: 15 amino acids. The CDR3 is CASSYAGPLDQPQHF. The CDR3 bases are TGTGCCAGCAGTTACGCGGGACCGTTGGATCAGCCCCAGCATTTT.

This clonotype was seen only a few times. The chain couples TRBV20-1 to TRBJ1-3; D gene uncertain. V was clipped by 5 bases and J by 8 bases, with 10 bases between them. Germline-derived CDR1 and CDR2 are DFQATT and SNEGSKA (reference sequence). The CDR3 covers 11 residues. CDR3 sequence (DNA): TGCAGTGCTCGAAGAGTTGACACCATATATTTT. Its translation is CSARRVDTIYF.

CDR3 loop: CATREGNTEAFF. The CDR3 region has the DNA TGTGCCACCAGAGAGGGGAACACTGAAGCTTTCTTT. The chain is built from TRBV24-1 and TRBJ1-1; D is unclear. The CDR3 loop spans 12 amino acids. Germline-derived CDR1 and CDR2 are KGHDR and SFDVKD. The V gene lost 7 bases and the J gene lost 1 base, with 6 bases spanning the gap.

This chain joins TRBV4-3 and TRBJ1-3; unclear D gene. The CDR3 loop spans 16 amino acids. Germline-derived CDR1 and CDR2 are LGHNA and YSLEER. Deletions cut 1 base from V and 0 bases from J, with 10 bases between. The CDR3 protein is CASSQAQINSGNTIYF. The CDR3 nucleotides read TGCGCCAGCAGCCAAGCCCAAATAAACTCTGGAAACACCATATATTTT.

The chain recombines TRBV20-1 with TRBJ2-2; TRBD1 agrees at 8 bases. CDR1 is DFQATT, CDR2 SNEGSKA, per germline (reference sequence). J lost 4 bases, V lost 5 bases, and 12 bases had no gene match. There are 16 residues in the CDR3. The CDR3 protein is CSAPHWGRGPTGELFF. In DNA, the CDR3 is TGCAGTGCTCCCCACTGGGGCAGGGGGCCCACCGGGGAGCTGTTTTTT.

The chain has TRBV5-1 and TRBJ1-1; D ambiguous. The CDR3 runs 14 residues. Per germline, CDR1 SGHRS and CDR2 YFSETQ. Trimming cost V 1 base and J 2 bases, with 9 bases left between them. The CDR3 nucleotides read TGCGCCAGCAGCTTGAGAGGGCCAAACACTGAAGCTTTCTTT. Protein sequence: CASSLRGPNTEAFF.

This clonotype was observed at least ten times. The V and J genes are TRBV2 and TRBJ2-3, with TRBD1 matching over 10 bases. The CDR3 has 14 amino acids. Germline V gene sequence: CDR1 SNHLY, CDR2 FYNNEI. J lost 5 bases, V lost 6 bases, and 5 bases had no gene match. In DNA form, the CDR3 reads TGTGCCAGCAGACCACGGACAGGGGGAGATACGCAGTATTTT. Its protein product is CASRPRTGGDTQYF.

This clonotype was counted many times. The gene calls are TRBV4-1 and TRBJ1-2; D may be TRBD1 (5 bases). Germline assignment: CDR1 MGHRA and CDR2 YSYEKL. The CDR3 consists of 16 residues. Between the trimmed V and J ends, which lost 1 base and 4 bases, there was a span of 16 bases. In nucleotides, the CDR3 is TGCGCCAGCAGCCAAGTGGCGGGCCTCCAGGGCTATGGCTACACCTTC. Translation gives CASSQVAGLQGYGYTF.

The chain carries TRBV7-9 and TRBJ1-4; D remains unclear. Trimming pared 5 bases from V and 0 bases from J, leaving 10 bases between. The CDR3 contains 15 residues. CDR1 and CDR2 (germline): SEHNR, FQNEAQ (reference sequence). CDR3 in DNA: TGTGCCAGCAGCGCCGGGCCCTCAACTAATGAAAAACTGTTTTTT. This gives the protein CASSAGPSTNEKLFF.

This clonotype was detected many times. The chain has TRBV12-2 and TRBJ2-7; TRBD2 is taken as the D call from the table, unchecked against the DNA. TRBV12-2 is shown as a pseudogene. The CDR3 has 16 residues. CDR3 sequence reads: CASPPARASGGDEQYF. The CDR3 DNA reads TGTGCAAGCCCCCCCGCGCGGGCCAGCGGTGGGGACGAGCAGTACTTC.

This clonotype was observed a few times. This chain joins TRBV7-9 and TRBJ2-7; D possibly uses TRBD1 or TRBD2 (5 bases each). This CDR3 is built from 14 residues. Germline CDR1 is SEHNR and CDR2 is FQNEAQ (reference sequence). The V end was cut by 1 base, the J end by 1 base, with 8 bases between. CDR3 DNA sequence: TGTGCCAGCAGCTTAGGCAGGGAGTCCTACGAGCAGTACTTC. Translating gives CASSLGRESYEQYF.

V gene TRBV10-2 combines with J gene TRBJ2-6; D is ambiguous. CDR3 length equals 15 residues. V lost 3 bases and J lost 4, with 10 bases in between. Germline CDR1 and CDR2: WSHSY and SAAADI. The CDR3, as DNA: TGCGCCAGCAGTGAACCCCGGGCGGGGGCCAACGTCCTGACTTTC. The encoded protein is CASSEPRAGANVLTF.

This clonotype was observed a few times. J is TRBJ2-3 and V is TRBV7-2; 10 nucleotides line up with TRBD1. V lost 7 bases, J lost 3 bases, and 10 bases stayed unmatched. CDR3 length equals 16 residues. Germline CDR1 reads SGHTA; CDR2 reads FQGNSA. The CDR3, as DNA: TGTGCCAGCACCACACCCGGGACAGGGGTGACAGATACGCAGTATTTT. It encodes CASTTPGTGVTDTQYF.

This sequence joins TRBV9 and TRBJ2-6; D is uncertain. V gave up 3 bases and J gave up 2 bases, with 15 bases separating them. The CDR3 is made up of 17 amino acids. Germline CDR1 is SGDLS and CDR2 is YYNGEE. The CDR3 is CASSAHRVSAGANVLTF. CDR3 coding DNA: TGTGCCAGCAGCGCCCATAGGGTCTCTGCTGGGGCCAACGTCCTGACTTTC. Using reference TRBV9 and TRBJ2-6 for the parts outside the CDR3, the full variable domain is DSGVTQTPKHLITATGQRVTLRCSPRSGDLSVYWYQQSLDQGLQFLIQYYNGEERAKGNILERFSAQQFPDLHSELNLSSLELGDSALYFCASSAHRVSAGANVLTFGAGSRLTVL.